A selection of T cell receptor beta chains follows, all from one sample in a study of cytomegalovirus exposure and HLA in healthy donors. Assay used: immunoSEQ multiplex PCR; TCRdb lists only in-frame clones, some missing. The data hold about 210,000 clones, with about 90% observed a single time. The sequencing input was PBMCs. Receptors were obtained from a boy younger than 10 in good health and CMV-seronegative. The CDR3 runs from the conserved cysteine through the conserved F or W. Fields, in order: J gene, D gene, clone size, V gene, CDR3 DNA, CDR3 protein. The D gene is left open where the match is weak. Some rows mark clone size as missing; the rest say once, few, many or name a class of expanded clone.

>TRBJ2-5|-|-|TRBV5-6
TGTGCCAGCAGCTTGGAGGCAGGGCAAGAGACCCAGTACTTC
CASSLEAGQETQYF
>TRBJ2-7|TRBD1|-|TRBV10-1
TGCGCCAGCCCTACGCCGACAGGGAAATTCTACGAGCAGTACTTC
CASPTPTGKFYEQYF
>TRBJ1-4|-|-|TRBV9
TGTGCCAGCAGCGTAGGCCCGGACATATCTAATGAAAAACTGTTTTTT
CASSVGPDISNEKLFF
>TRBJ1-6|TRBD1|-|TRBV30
TGTGCCGGGGGACAGGGTGGGGTCTCCTATAATTCACCCCTCCACTTT
CAGGQGGVSYNSPLHF
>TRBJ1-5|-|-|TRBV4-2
TGTGCCAGCAGCCCTCGACAGGACGATAGCAATCAGCCCCAGCATTTT
CASSPRQDDSNQPQHF
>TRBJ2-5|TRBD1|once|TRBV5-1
TGCGCCAGCAGTCAGGGGGCACAAGAGACCCAGTACTTC
CASSQGAQETQYF
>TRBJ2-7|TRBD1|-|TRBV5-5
TGTGCCAGCAGCTTACAGGGGAGCTCCTACGAGCAGTACTTC
CASSLQGSSYEQYF
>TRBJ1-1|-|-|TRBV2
TGTGCCAGCAGTGCCCGACAGACCAACACTGAAGCTTTCTTT
CASSARQTNTEAFF
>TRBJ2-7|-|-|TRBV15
TGTGCCACCAGCCCTGGGATATCCCTTGGCAGGGGAATCTACGAGCAGTACTTC
CATSPGISLGRGIYEQYF
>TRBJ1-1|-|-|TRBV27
TGTGCCAGCACCGAGGGTGGTGGGGTGAACACTGAAGCTTTCTTT
CASTEGGGVNTEAFF
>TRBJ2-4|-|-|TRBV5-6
TGTGCCAGCAGCTTTTTCGACGGCCAGGTCCGAAACATTCAGTACTTC
CASSFFDGQVRNIQYF
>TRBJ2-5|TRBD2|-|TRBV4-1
TGCGCCAGCAGCCAGGCTAGCGGGGTACTCGAAGAGACCCAGTACTTC
CASSQASGVLEETQYF
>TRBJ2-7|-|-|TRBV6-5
TGTGCCAGCAATTCCCCGCGGGGGCAGCAGTACTTC
CASNSPRGQQYF
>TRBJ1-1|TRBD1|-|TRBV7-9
TGTGCCAGCAGCTTTGGGGTACAGGGGCTAAACACTGAAGCTTTCTTT
CASSFGVQGLNTEAFF
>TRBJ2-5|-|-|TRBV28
TGTGCCAGCAGTTTATTCAGCCAAGAGACCCAGTACTTC
CASSLFSQETQYF
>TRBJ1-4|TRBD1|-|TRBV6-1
TGTGCCAGCAGTAGCGGACAGGGGCTCAATGAAAAACTGTTTTTT
CASSSGQGLNEKLFF
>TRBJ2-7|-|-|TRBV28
TGTGCCAGCAGTGCGACGACATACTACGAGCAGTACTTC
CASSATTYYEQYF
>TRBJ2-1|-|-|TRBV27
TGTGCCAGCAGTTTGAGGCAGTACAATGAGCAGTTCTTC
CASSLRQYNEQFF
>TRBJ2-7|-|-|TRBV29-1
TGCAGCGTCCCGACATCCCTCACCTCCCGTTCATACGAGCAGTACTTC
CSVPTSLTSRSYEQYF
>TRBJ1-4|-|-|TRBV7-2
TGTGCCAGCAGCCCTCAGGGAGAAAAACTGTTTTTT
CASSPQGEKLFF
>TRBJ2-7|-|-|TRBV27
TGTGCCAGCAGTTTATCACCTTCCGGGTGGGCCTACGAGCAGTACTTC
CASSLSPSGWAYEQYF
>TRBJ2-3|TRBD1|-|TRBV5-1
TGCGCCAGCAGCTTGGGTGCAGGGGGCCCCCCAGATACGCAGTATTTT
CASSLGAGGPPDTQYF
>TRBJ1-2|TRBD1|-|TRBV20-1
TGCAGTGCCGGACAGGGTTTTGGCTACACCTTC
CSAGQGFGYTF
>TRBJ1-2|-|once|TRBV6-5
TGTGCCAGCAGTCCCGTGGGCCAATCTTGGAGCTACACCTTC
CASSPVGQSWSYTF
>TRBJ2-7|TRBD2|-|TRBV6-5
TGTGCCAGCTGGGGGGGTTACGAGCAGTACTTC
CASWGGYEQYF
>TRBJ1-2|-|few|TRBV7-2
TGTGCCAGCAGCCCAGCGGGTCCCGCTAACTATGGCTACACCTTC
CASSPAGPANYGYTF
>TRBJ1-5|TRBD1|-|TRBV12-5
TGTGCTAGTGGGCAGCAGTCGGGACAGGGCTTTCAGCCCCAGCATTTT
CASGQQSGQGFQPQHF
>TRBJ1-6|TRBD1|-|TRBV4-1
TGCGCCAGCAGGCAGACAGGGGAGAAGTCACCCCTCCACTTT
CASRQTGEKSPLHF
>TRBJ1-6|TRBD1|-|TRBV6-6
TGTGCCAGCAGCCAACAGGGGGCGCACAATTCACCCCTCCACTTT
CASSQQGAHNSPLHF
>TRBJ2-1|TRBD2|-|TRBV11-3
TGTGCCAGCAGCCAGCTAGCGGGGAACAATGAGCAGTTCTTC
CASSQLAGNNEQFF
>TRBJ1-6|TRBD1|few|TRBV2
TGTGCCAGCAGTATCCGGGACAGTCATTCACCCCTCCACTTT
CASSIRDSHSPLHF
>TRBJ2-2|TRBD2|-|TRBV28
TGTGCCAGCAGTTTTTCCCCTTGGGGGGGAGGGGAGCTGTTTTTT
CASSFSPWGGGELFF
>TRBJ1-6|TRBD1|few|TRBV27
TGTGCCAGCAGTACCCAGGGACAGTACCATAGTTCACCCCTCCACTTT
CASSTQGQYHSSPLHF
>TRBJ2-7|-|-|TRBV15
TGTGCCACCAGCACCGAGGGTAACTACGAGCAGTACTTC
CATSTEGNYEQYF
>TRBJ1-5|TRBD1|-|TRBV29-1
TGCAGCGTTCAAACAGGGGGGGATAGCAATCAGCCCCAGCATTTT
CSVQTGGDSNQPQHF
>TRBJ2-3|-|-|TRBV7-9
TGTGCCAGCAGCTCCCTGTTGCTGGAGGGCGGCACAGATACGCAGTATTTT
CASSSLLLEGGTDTQYF
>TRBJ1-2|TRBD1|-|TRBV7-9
TGTGCCAGCAGCCTTACAGGGACAGGGCCTCACTATGGCTACACCTTC
CASSLTGTGPHYGYTF
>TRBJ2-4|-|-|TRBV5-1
TGCGCCAGCAGCTTTGAGGGGGCCGGGGGGGACATTCAGTACTTC
CASSFEGAGGDIQYF
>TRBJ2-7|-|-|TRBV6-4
TGTGCCAGCAGTGACGGTCAGTTTTTCAGGAACGAGCAGTACTTC
CASSDGQFFRNEQYF
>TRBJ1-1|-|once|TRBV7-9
TGTGCCAGCAGCTTAGATGGAGTTTTCACTGAAGCTTTCTTT
CASSLDGVFTEAFF
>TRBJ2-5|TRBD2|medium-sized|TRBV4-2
TGTGCCAGCAGCCAAGAATTGGCTAGCGGAGGGGAGACCCAGTACTTC
CASSQELASGGETQYF
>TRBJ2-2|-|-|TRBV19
TGTGCCAGTAGTCCCTCCCGGGGAGCCACTAACACCGGGGAGCTGTTTTTT
CASSPSRGATNTGELFF
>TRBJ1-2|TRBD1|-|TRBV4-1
TGCGCCAGCAGCCTAAGAGGCCGGACAGGGTATGGCTACACCTTC
CASSLRGRTGYGYTF